The subject of this entry is one T cell receptor beta chain. The data were obtained in a study of CD8+CD57+ T cells in acquired aplastic anemia. V gave up 4 bases and J gave up 1 base, with 10 bases separating them. The CDR3 contains 14 residues. Germline V lookup: CDR1 SGHTA, CDR2 FQGNSA. The authors sequenced patients whose flow cytometry had shown CD8+CD57+ cell expansion. Blood samples were obtained from patients who had received no prior therapy. It was genomic DNA that served as the template for profiling TCR beta VDJ and CDR3. Each CDR3 protein is one row after TCRdb ran MiXCR on the reads. Among around 220,000 distinct CDR3 sequences, about half were seen once, and the ten largest hold just under 20%.

This chain connects TRBV7-2 to TRBJ1-1; D unresolved. The TCR was taken from a human donor with aplastic anemia. The specimen was sorted CD4+, CD8+, or CD8+CD57+ T cells (not recorded which) from PBMCs. CDR3 in DNA: TGTGCCAGCAGCTATCAGACAACGAACACTGAAGCTTTCTTT. Translation: CASSYQTTNTEAFF.